This T cell receptor (beta chain) was observed in a study of siplizumab effects on memory and regulatory T cells. CDR1 and CDR2 from the germline V gene are LNHDA and SQIVND (reference sequence). V gave up 1 base and J gave up 7 bases; unmatched junction bases: 5. The CDR3 has 15 residues. This clone appeared a single time. Sequencing used immunoSEQ multiplex PCR; TCRdb keeps in-frame clones, though not all of them. The sample shows about 64,000 clones, nearly 98% of them seen only once. This receptor was identified in a human donor in good health. The chain carries TRBV19 and TRBJ2-1; the match to TRBD2 covers 9 bases. The specimen sequenced was naive CD8+ T cells sorted from blood. The CDR3 protein is CASSIGAGGPNEQFF. CDR3 bases: TGTGCCAGTAGTATAGGGGCGGGGGGGCCGAATGAGCAGTTCTTC.